This T cell receptor beta chain derives from a study of tumor-infiltrating lymphocytes in primary liver carcinoma. Study summary: Those enrolled were patients of both sexes, who were aged 30 to 69 years. General study findings and limits: The 250 largest clones made up significantly more of tumor than blood repertoires (p = 0.039).

Unsorted bulk tissue, about 19-31 mg of it, served as the source for co-extraction of RNA and DNA. Patients had chronic HBV infection and were treatment-naive. The CDR3 covers 14 residues. V lost 6 bases to trimming and J lost 0 bases, with 15 bases between them. Looked up from germline, CDR1 is SQVTM and CDR2 is ANQGSEA. Starting material of roughly 0.45 ug total RNA yielded TCR beta cDNA via a constant-region primer. Libraries of TCR beta came from three nested multiplex PCR rounds with slightly modified ARM-PCR. Each of the first two PCR rounds ran around 10 cycles with TRBV1-TRBV30 forward and C-beta reverse primers. Each CDR3 protein gets one entry after TCRdb re-called the multiplex PCR reads with MiXCR. The profile shows 100,000 to 150,000 distinct CDR3 sequences, around two thirds of them singletons. This clonotype was seen more than once but under ten times. The antigen is undetermined. Because it lacks the conserved phenylalanine or tryptophan at the end, this CDR3 is likely a read error.

Sequencing was carried out using liver tumor tissue from sampling region 1. As to subset: tumor region T1, superior pole. This sequence joins TRBV29-1 and TRBJ2-7, with D tentatively TRBD2 (6 bases). This receptor was identified in a woman aged 55 to 70 with primary liver carcinoma and hepatitis B virus infection. The CDR3 here is CSVEGLASSYEQYL. CDR3 coding DNA: TGCAGCGTAGAGGGACTGGCGAGCTCCTACGAGCAGTACTTA.